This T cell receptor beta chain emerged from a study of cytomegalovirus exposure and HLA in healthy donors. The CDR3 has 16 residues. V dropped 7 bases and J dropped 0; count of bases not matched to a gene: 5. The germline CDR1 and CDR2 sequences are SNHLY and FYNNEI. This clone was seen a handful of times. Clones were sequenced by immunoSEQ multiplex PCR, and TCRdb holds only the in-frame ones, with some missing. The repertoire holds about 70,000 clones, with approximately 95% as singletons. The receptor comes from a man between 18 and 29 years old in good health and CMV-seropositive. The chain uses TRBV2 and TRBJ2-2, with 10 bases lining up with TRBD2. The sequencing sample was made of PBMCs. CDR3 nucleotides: TGTGCCAGCATGGCCCTAGCGGGAGCGAACACCGGGGAGCTGTTTTTT. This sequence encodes CASMALAGANTGELFF.